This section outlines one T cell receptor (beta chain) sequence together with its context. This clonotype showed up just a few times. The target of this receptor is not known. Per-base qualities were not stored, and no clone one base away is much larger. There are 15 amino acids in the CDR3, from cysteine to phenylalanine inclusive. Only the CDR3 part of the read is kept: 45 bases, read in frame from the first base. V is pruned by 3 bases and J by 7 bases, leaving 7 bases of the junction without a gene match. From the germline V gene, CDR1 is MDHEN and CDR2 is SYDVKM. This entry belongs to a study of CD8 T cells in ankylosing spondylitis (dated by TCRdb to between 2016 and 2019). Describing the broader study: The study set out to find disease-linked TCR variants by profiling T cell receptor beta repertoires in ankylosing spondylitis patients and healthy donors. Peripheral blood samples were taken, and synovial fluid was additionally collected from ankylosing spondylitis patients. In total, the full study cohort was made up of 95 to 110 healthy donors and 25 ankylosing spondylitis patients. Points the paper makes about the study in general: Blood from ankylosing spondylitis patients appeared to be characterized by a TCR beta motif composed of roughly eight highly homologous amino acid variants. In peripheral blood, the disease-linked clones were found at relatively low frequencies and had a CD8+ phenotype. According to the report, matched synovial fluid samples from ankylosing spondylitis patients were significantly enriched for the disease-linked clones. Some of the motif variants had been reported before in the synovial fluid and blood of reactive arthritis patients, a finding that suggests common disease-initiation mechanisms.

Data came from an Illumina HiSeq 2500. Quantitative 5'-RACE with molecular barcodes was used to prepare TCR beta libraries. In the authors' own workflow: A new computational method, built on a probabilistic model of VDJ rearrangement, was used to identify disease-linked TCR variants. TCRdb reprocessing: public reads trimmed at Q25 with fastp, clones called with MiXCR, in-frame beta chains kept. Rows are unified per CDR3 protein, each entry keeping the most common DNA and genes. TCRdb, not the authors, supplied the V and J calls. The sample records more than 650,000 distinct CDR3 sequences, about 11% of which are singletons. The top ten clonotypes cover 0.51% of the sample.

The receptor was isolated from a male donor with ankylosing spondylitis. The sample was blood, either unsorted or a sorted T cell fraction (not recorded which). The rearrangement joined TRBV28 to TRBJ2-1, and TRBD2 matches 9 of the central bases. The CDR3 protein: CASSFLSGGVNEQFF. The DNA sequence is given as TGTGCCAGCAGTTTTCTTAGCGGGGGAGTTAATGAGCAGTTCTTC. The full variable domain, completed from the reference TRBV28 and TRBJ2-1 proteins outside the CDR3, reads DVKVTQSSRYLVKRTGEKVFLECVQDMDHENMFWYRQDPGLGLRLIYFSYDVKMKEKGDIPEGYSVSREKKERFSLILESASTNQTSMYLCASSFLSGGVNEQFFGPGTRLTVL.